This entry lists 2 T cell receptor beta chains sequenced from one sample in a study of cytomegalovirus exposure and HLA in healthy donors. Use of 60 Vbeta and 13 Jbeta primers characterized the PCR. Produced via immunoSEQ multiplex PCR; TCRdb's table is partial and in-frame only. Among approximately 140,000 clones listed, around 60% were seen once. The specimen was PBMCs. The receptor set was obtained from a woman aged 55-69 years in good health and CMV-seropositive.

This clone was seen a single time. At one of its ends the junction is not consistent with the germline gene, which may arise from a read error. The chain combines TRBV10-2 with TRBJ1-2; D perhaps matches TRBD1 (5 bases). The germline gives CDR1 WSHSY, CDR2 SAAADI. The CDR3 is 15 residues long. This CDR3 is CTSSEGHTSHYGYTF. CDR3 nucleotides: TGCACCAGCAGTGAAGGACATACGAGTCACTATGGCTACACCTTC.

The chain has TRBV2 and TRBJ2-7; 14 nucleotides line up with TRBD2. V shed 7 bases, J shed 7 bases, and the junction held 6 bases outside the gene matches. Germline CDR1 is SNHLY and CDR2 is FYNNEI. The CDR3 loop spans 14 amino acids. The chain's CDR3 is CASMGTSGREEQYF. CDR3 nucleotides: TGTGCCAGCATGGGGACTAGCGGGAGAGAAGAGCAGTACTTC.